This T cell receptor (beta chain) derives from a study of vaccination and CD4 T cells after COVID-19. The Oncomine TCR Beta short-read assay generated sequence data from the DNA of cultured CD4+ T cells. TCRdb redid the calling of the PCR reads with MiXCR, one entry per CDR3 protein. The sample records 13,000 to 15,000 distinct CDR3 sequences, roughly 53% being singletons. This clonotype was counted between two and nine times. The antigen remains unidentified. Germline CDR1 and CDR2: KGHDR and SFDVKD. Deletions cut 9 bases from V and 4 bases from J, with 5 bases between. This CDR3 contains 11 residues. Treatment denoted: approximately 10-day PBMC culture with coronavirus spike peptide pools or control peptides (ViraFEST assay). The PCR-positive dates, March through December 2020, came before the US Alpha, Beta and Delta variants.

The rearrangement joins TRBV24-1 to TRBJ2-2; D perhaps matches TRBD2 (5 bases). This specimen was CD4+ T cells from blood, cultured in vitro, taken before SARS-CoV-2 vaccination. This clonotype originated in a human donor who had recovered from COVID-19. The CDR3 protein is CATGGTGELFF. CDR3 in DNA: TGTGCCACCGGAGGCACCGGGGAGCTGTTTTTT.